This T cell receptor beta chain was sequenced in a study of T cells in Graves' hyperthyroidism and ophthalmopathy. The V gene end was trimmed by 3 bases and the J gene end by 8 bases; junction bases not matched to a gene: 6. The CDR3 loop spans 15 amino acids. CDR1 and CDR2 (germline): MNHEY, SMNVEV (reference sequence). Any patient presenting with uncontrolled infection, other autoimmune disease, pregnancy or lactation was left out. Using around 10 ml of fresh peripheral blood, PBMCs were prepared. RNA transcripts gave rise to amplified TCR beta CDR3 regions. The HTBI primer set served for first-round RT-PCR of the TCR CDR3. TCRdb itself ran the multiplex PCR reads through MiXCR, one entry per CDR3 protein. The table lists a few hundred thousand distinct CDR3 sequences, 25% of them singletons.

The chain combines TRBV27 with TRBJ2-4; 11 bases align to TRBD1. The specimen was blood. This clonotype was sampled from a man aged 45 to 65 with Graves' hyperthyroidism. The CDR3 is CASSFGTGGRDIQYF. The CDR3 nucleotides read TGTGCCAGCAGTTTTGGGACAGGGGGAAGGGACATTCAGTACTTC.